The next 20 T cell receptor beta chains were all read from a single sample in a study of vaccination and CD4 T cells after COVID-19. Their antigens are not known. As for treatment: approximately nine-day PBMC culture with coronavirus spike peptide pools or control peptides (ViraFEST assay). An Oncomine TCR Beta short-read assay was used to sequence the DNA from cultured CD4+ T cells. TCRdb processed the PCR reads anew with MiXCR; each CDR3 protein has one entry. The sample shows about 12,000 distinct CDR3 sequences, 50% to 55% of them seen only once. Sequencing used cultured CD4+ T cells from blood, obtained after SARS-CoV-2 vaccination. The receptors originated from a human donor with COVID-19.

The chain has TRBV20-1 and TRBJ1-3, with 8 bases fitting TRBD1. The CDR3 contains 13 residues. Germline loops: CDR1 DFQATT, CDR2 SNEGSKA (reference sequence). Trimming removed 5 bases from V and 7 bases from J; junction bases left unmatched: 7. The CDR3 sequence is CSAQDRVRNTIYF. CDR3 DNA: TGCAGTGCTCAGGACAGGGTTAGGAACACCATATATTTT.

This clonotype rates as medium-sized. V and J are TRBV10-3 and TRBJ2-1; 12 nucleotides match TRBD2. V was clipped by 4 bases and J by 5 bases; unmatched bases: 3. The CDR3 is made up of 15 amino acids. Germline CDR1 is ENHRY and CDR2 is SYGVKD. The CDR3 sequence is CAISVGLAGNNEQFF. CDR3 nucleotides: TGTGCCATCAGTGTCGGACTAGCGGGGAACAATGAGCAGTTCTTC.

This clonotype has a handful of counts. The genes are TRBV20-1 and TRBJ2-3; D possibly uses TRBD1 or TRBD2 (5 bases each). Germline lookup yields CDR1 DFQATT and CDR2 SNEGSKA (reference sequence). Trimming left V 1 base short and J 0 bases short, with 8 bases between. The CDR3 consists of 14 residues. CDR3 DNA: TGCAGTGCTAGAGCGAGGGGTAGCACAGATACGCAGTATTTT. Amino acids: CSARARGSTDTQYF.

This chain uses TRBV2 with TRBJ1-2; 7 bases agree with TRBD1. J gave up 5 bases and V 11 bases, and 5 bases lay outside the gene matches. Germline CDR1 is SNHLY and CDR2 is FYNNEI. This CDR3 is built from 11 residues. DNA for the CDR3: TGTGCCGACAGGGCTCGGTATGGCTACACCTTC. This sequence encodes CADRARYGYTF. The complete variable domain, with remaining parts taken from reference TRBV2 and TRBJ1-2, reads EPEVTQTPSHQVTQMGQEVILRCVPISNHLYFYWYRQILGQKVEFLVSFYNNEISEKSEIFDDQFSVERPDGSNFTLKIRSTKLEDSAMYFCADRARYGYTFGSGTRLTVV.

By sample fraction, this clonotype is medium-sized. The chain couples TRBV6-2 or TRBV6-3 to TRBJ1-2; D perhaps matches TRBD1 (6 bases). Between the trimmed V and J ends, which lost 2 bases and 2 bases, there was a span of 9 bases. CDR3 length equals 14 residues. Germline-derived CDR1 and CDR2 are MNHEY and SVGEGT. The CDR3 sequence: CASSYGRGNYGYTF. The CDR3 region has the DNA TGTGCCAGCAGTTACGGCAGGGGCAACTATGGCTACACCTTC.

This clonotype was picked up a small number of times. J is TRBJ2-7 and V is TRBV7-2; D not resolved. Germline-derived CDR1 and CDR2 are SGHTA and FQGNSA. The CDR3 covers 13 residues. Trimming shortened V by 5 bases and J by 5 bases, and 13 bases separated the two germline ends. The CDR3 spells CASSTPPSHEQYF. Written as DNA, the CDR3 is TGTGCCAGCAGCACCCCCCCCTCGCACGAGCAGTACTTC. Complete variable domain (other parts from reference TRBV7-2 and TRBJ2-7): GAGVSQSPSNKVTEKGKDVELRCDPISGHTALYWYRQSLGQGLEFLIYFQGNSAPDKSGLPSDRFSAERTGGSVSTLTIQRTQQEDSAVYLCASSTPPSHEQYFGPGTRLTVT.

This rearrangement joins TRBV5-4 to TRBJ2-1; 10 positions agree with TRBD1. This CDR3 has 14 amino acids. Trimming took 5 bases from V and 9 from J; bases not matched to a gene: 8. Germline V gene sequence: CDR1 SGHNT, CDR2 YYREEE (reference sequence). In nucleotides, the CDR3 is TGTGCCAGCAGGCCTGGGACAGGGGTAGTTGAGCAGTTCTTC. It encodes CASRPGTGVVEQFF.

CDR3 sequence (DNA): TGTGCCAGCAGCCAGGACAGGGGGCTGACAGATACGCAGTATTTT. Its translation is CASSQDRGLTDTQYF. V and J are TRBV14 and TRBJ2-3; 11 positions match TRBD1. This CDR3 region has 15 residues. Trimming removed 3 bases from V and 3 bases from J; junction bases left unmatched: 2. In germline, CDR1 is SGHDN, CDR2 FVKESK.

There are a few counts of this clonotype. The chain joins TRBV7-9 to TRBJ1-2; D gene uncertain. The CDR3 extends over 11 amino acids. In germline, CDR1 is SEHNR, CDR2 FQNEAQ (reference sequence). The ends were cut back, 4 bases at V and 4 bases at J, with 4 bases in the middle. The CDR3 protein is CASSSLYGYTF. The CDR3 nucleotides are TGTGCCAGCAGCTCCCTCTATGGCTACACCTTC.

The rearrangement joins TRBV6-1 to TRBJ1-6, with TRBD1 matching over 9 bases. Germline assignment: CDR1 MNHNS and CDR2 SASEGT. Trimming cost V 7 bases and J 8 bases; bases outside gene matches: 3. This CDR3 spans 13 amino acids. The CDR3 loop reads CASIDRGDSPLHF. The CDR3 DNA reads TGTGCCAGCATTGACAGGGGGGATTCACCCCTCCACTTT.

V and J are TRBV28 and TRBJ2-1; 9 bases line up with TRBD1. V gave up 5 bases and J gave up 7 bases; unmatched junction bases: 12. CDR3 size: 16 residues. In germline, CDR1 is MDHEN, CDR2 SYDVKM. The CDR3 is CASSVHGQGKMNEQFF. As DNA, the CDR3 is TGTGCCAGCAGTGTCCATGGACAGGGGAAAATGAATGAGCAGTTCTTC.

The V and J genes are TRBV4-1 and TRBJ2-7; D is tentatively TRBD1 or TRBD2 (5 bases each). V was trimmed by 1 base and J by 1 base, leaving 11 bases between them. The V gene's germline CDR1 is MGHRA and CDR2 YSYEKL. The CDR3 contains 15 residues. The CDR3 DNA follows: TGCGCCAGCAGCCAAGTGTGGGACGGGTCCTACGAGCAGTACTTC. Translation gives CASSQVWDGSYEQYF.

This clonotype was picked up one time. The junction does not match germline at one end; this may be a read error. Written as DNA, the CDR3 is TGTGCTAGCAGCCCTGGGACTAGCGGGGGCACAGATACGCAGTATTTT. It translates to CASSPGTSGGTDTQYF. This chain links TRBV7-7 with TRBJ2-3; 13 nucleotides align to TRBD2. The CDR3 contains 16 residues. The V gene's germline CDR1 is SSHAT and CDR2 FNYEAQ (reference sequence). The complete variable domain, with remaining parts taken from reference TRBV7-7 and TRBJ2-3, reads GAGVSQSPRYKVTKRGQDVTLRCDPISSHATLYWYQQALGQGPEFLTYFNYEAQPDKSGLPSDRFSAERPEGSISTLTIQRTEQRDSAMYRCASSPGTSGGTDTQYFGPGTRLTVL.

The chain couples TRBV20-1 to TRBJ1-2, with D perhaps TRBD1 (6 bases). Trimming stripped 0 bases from V and 1 base from J, with 15 bases between. Germline assignment: CDR1 DFQATT and CDR2 SNEGSKA (reference sequence). The CDR3 contains 16 residues. The CDR3 here is CSARDHGTPDNYGYTF. Written as DNA, the CDR3 is TGCAGTGCTAGAGATCATGGGACACCTGATAACTATGGCTACACCTTC.

This sequence joins TRBV7-2 and TRBJ2-1; 9 bases fit TRBD2. The germline CDR1 and CDR2 sequences are SGHTA and FQGNSA. The V and J ends lost 3 bases and 9 bases, in that order; junction bases with no gene match: 12. The CDR3 length is 16 residues. The CDR3 loop reads CASSFDLAGGPGEQFF. In DNA form, the CDR3 reads TGTGCCAGCAGCTTTGATTTGGCGGGGGGGCCGGGTGAGCAGTTCTTC.

This clonotype has more than one count but fewer than ten. The V gene is TRBV20-1, the J gene TRBJ1-1; unclear D gene. The CDR3 has 13 residues. Deletions cut 3 bases from V and 4 bases from J, with 12 bases between. The V gene's germline CDR1 is DFQATT and CDR2 SNEGSKA (reference sequence). CDR3 sequence: CSASRTAATEAFF. The CDR3 DNA is TGCAGTGCTAGTCGGACTGCAGCCACTGAAGCTTTCTTT.

The CDR3 DNA follows: TGTGCCAGCAGCTTAGACGGGACTAGCGGGTCTAGCACAGATACGCAGTATTTT. It translates to CASSLDGTSGSSTDTQYF. The rearrangement joins TRBV7-8 to TRBJ2-3; 12 bases agree with TRBD2. The CDR3 consists of 18 residues. J was trimmed by 0 bases and V by 1 base; bases with no gene match: 5. Germline V gives CDR1 SGHVS, CDR2 FQNEAQ.

The V call is TRBV6-1, the J call TRBJ1-5; D remains ambiguous. Germline assignment: CDR1 MNHNS and CDR2 SASEGT. Deletions cut 7 bases from V and 0 bases from J, with 19 bases between. The CDR3 is 17 residues long. The CDR3 loop is CASISGLPTYSNQPQHF. In nucleotides, the CDR3 is TGTGCCAGCATTTCGGGGTTACCGACCTATAGCAATCAGCCCCAGCATTTT.

The chain links TRBV27 to TRBJ2-3, with TRBD2 matching 8 bases. The germline gives CDR1 MNHEY, CDR2 SMNVEV (reference sequence). The CDR3 has 17 residues. Losses at the gene ends were 2 bases for V and 2 bases for J; bases not matched to a gene: 9. The CDR3 DNA sequence: TGTGCCAGCAGTTTAAGGGGTAGCGGGGCCCCCACAGATACGCAGTATTTT. Encoded protein: CASSLRGSGAPTDTQYF.

This clonotype appeared a single time. The chain is built from TRBV5-6 and TRBJ2-5; 10 nucleotides align to TRBD2. The CDR3 covers 14 residues. The trim removed 3 bases at V and 5 bases at J, leaving 4 bases unmatched. Germline V CDR1 and CDR2: SGHDT, YYEEEE. CDR3 coding DNA: TGTGCCAGCAGCTCAGGACTAGCGGAGGAGACCCAGTACTTC. It specifies CASSSGLAEETQYF.